This TCR beta chain was captured in a study of blood T cells in healthy people across ages. Trimming left V 3 bases short and J 3 bases short, with 12 bases between. The CDR3 loop spans 14 amino acids. Germline V gene sequence: CDR1 KGHSH, CDR2 LQKENI. This clonotype turned up a few times. Its antigen is still unknown. The second PCR ran about 6 to 11 cycles with a sample-barcoded 5' primer and J-beta primers. TCRdb re-derived calls from the 5' RACE reads in MiXCR, one entry per CDR3 protein. The table has fewer than 2,000,000 distinct CDR3 sequences, around 42% seen once. Points from the study as a whole: Observed TCR beta diversity per million T cells went down as age went up. This fall followed a roughly linear course with age.

The sequence came from a human donor in good health. V is TRBV18 and J is TRBJ2-7, with a weak D call TRBD2 (6 bases). The sequenced sample was blood. The CDR3 sequence: CASSPVRRDYEQYF. In nucleotides, the CDR3 is TGTGCCAGCTCACCGGTGAGGAGGGACTACGAGCAGTACTTC.